This is a list of T cell receptor beta chains from one sample in a study of T cell changes during pregnancy in multiple sclerosis. The method was immunoSEQ multiplex PCR; TCRdb's version includes in-frame clones alone and lacks a portion of them. Among over 35,000 clones listed, 85% to 95% were seen once. The specimen was CD8+ T cells from peripheral blood mononuclear cells, collected in the third trimester of pregnancy. The source is a female donor with multiple sclerosis, enrolled in a pregnancy study. Both conserved end residues are part of each CDR3. Each record gives: clone size, V gene, D gene, J gene, CDR3 protein, CDR3 DNA. The D gene is left open where the match is weak. A row's size may be missing; if present it is once, few, many or a size class.

clone size: -; V gene: TRBV29-1; D gene: TRBD1; J gene: TRBJ1-1; CDR3 protein: CSVDRQGVWTEAFF; CDR3 DNA: TGCAGCGTAGACCGGCAGGGGGTGTGGACTGAAGCTTTCTTT
clone size: -; V gene: TRBV4-2; D gene: -; J gene: TRBJ2-1; CDR3 protein: CASSRGRGFYNEQFF; CDR3 DNA: TGTGCCAGCAGCCGGGGTCGCGGGTTCTACAATGAGCAGTTCTTC
clone size: once; V gene: TRBV27; D gene: -; J gene: TRBJ1-1; CDR3 protein: CASSLNGYAFF; CDR3 DNA: TGTGCCAGCAGTTTAAACGGGTATGCTTTCTTT
clone size: -; V gene: TRBV7-3; D gene: -; J gene: TRBJ2-1; CDR3 protein: CASSPTRADNEQFF; CDR3 DNA: TGTGCCAGCAGCCCCACGCGGGCCGACAATGAGCAGTTCTTC
clone size: -; V gene: TRBV13; D gene: TRBD2; J gene: TRBJ2-1; CDR3 protein: CASSLPAGGDNEQFF; CDR3 DNA: TGTGCCAGCAGCCTTCCAGCGGGAGGGGACAATGAGCAGTTCTTC
clone size: -; V gene: TRBV19; D gene: TRBD2; J gene: TRBJ2-1; CDR3 protein: CASSPEGLAGDYNEQFF; CDR3 DNA: TGTGCCAGTAGTCCAGAGGGACTAGCGGGAGACTACAATGAGCAGTTCTTC
clone size: -; V gene: TRBV6-6; D gene: TRBD1; J gene: TRBJ2-7; CDR3 protein: CASSPGTGPAYEQYF; CDR3 DNA: TGTGCCAGCAGCCCCGGGACAGGTCCTGCCTACGAGCAGTACTTC
clone size: -; V gene: TRBV28; D gene: TRBD1; J gene: TRBJ2-3; CDR3 protein: CASSLGSGTASLQDTQYF; CDR3 DNA: TGTGCCAGCAGTTTAGGGTCTGGGACAGCGAGCCTCCAAGATACGCAGTATTTT
clone size: -; V gene: TRBV11-2; D gene: -; J gene: TRBJ2-7; CDR3 protein: CASSLSGDGSYEQYF; CDR3 DNA: TGTGCCAGCAGCTTATCAGGGGACGGGTCCTACGAGCAGTACTTC
clone size: -; V gene: TRBV9; D gene: TRBD2; J gene: TRBJ2-2; CDR3 protein: CASSTSGTNTGELFF; CDR3 DNA: TGTGCCAGCAGCACTAGCGGGACCAACACCGGGGAGCTGTTTTTT
clone size: -; V gene: TRBV30; D gene: -; J gene: TRBJ2-7; CDR3 protein: CAWSWSPDEQYF; CDR3 DNA: TGTGCCTGGAGTTGGAGCCCGGACGAGCAGTACTTC
clone size: -; V gene: TRBV7-9; D gene: -; J gene: TRBJ2-6; CDR3 protein: CASSSSTAGANVLTF; CDR3 DNA: TGTGCCAGCAGTTCCTCCACTGCTGGGGCCAACGTCCTGACTTTC
clone size: -; V gene: TRBV30; D gene: TRBD2; J gene: TRBJ2-7; CDR3 protein: CAWSLLSGIGSEQYF; CDR3 DNA: TGTGCCTGGAGTTTACTTAGCGGGATCGGCAGCGAGCAGTACTTC
clone size: -; V gene: TRBV27; D gene: TRBD1; J gene: TRBJ2-1; CDR3 protein: CASSLQGASFHEQFF; CDR3 DNA: TGTGCCAGCAGTCTACAGGGGGCTAGCTTCCATGAGCAGTTCTTC
clone size: -; V gene: TRBV9; D gene: -; J gene: TRBJ1-1; CDR3 protein: CASSPLRGQEAFF; CDR3 DNA: TGTGCCAGCAGCCCCCTAAGAGGGCAAGAAGCTTTCTTT